The clone carrying this TCR beta chain was counted only a few times. This entry belongs to a study of human T cells and chemical hapten exposure. This CDR3 is built from 15 residues. Germline V gene data show CDR1 as MNHEY and CDR2 as SMNVEV (reference sequence). The V segment lost 5 bases and the J segment 4 bases; nucleotides outside the gene matches: 8. The time point: patch test 2, 6 weeks after DPC sensitization. Treatment in this sample: therapeutic diphenylcyclopropenone sensitization with weekly scalp DPC. During construction of the library, unique molecular identifiers were attached to individual cDNA molecules for quantitative, reproducible TCR counting. Via MiXCR, TCRdb re-called the RACE reads, giving one row per CDR3 protein. The table shows a few hundred thousand distinct CDR3 sequences, with more than 5% occurring only once.

The source material was whole blood, sampled in connection with sensitization to the hapten diphenylcyclopropenone (DPC). The chain joins TRBV27 to TRBJ2-1, with 7 positions matching TRBD2. The sequence was obtained from a woman under 30 with alopecia areata. Some clones in this sample may be carry-over from other donors' samples. CDR3 in amino acids: CASSLSGPKYNEQFF. Written as DNA, the CDR3 is TGTGCCAGCAGTCTTAGCGGGCCCAAATACAATGAGCAGTTCTTC.